A single sample is the source of the 7 T cell receptor beta chains below, sequenced in a study of cytomegalovirus exposure and HLA in healthy donors. This PCR relied on a set of 60 Vbeta primers and 13 Jbeta primers. The method was immunoSEQ multiplex PCR; TCRdb's version includes in-frame clones alone and lacks a portion of them. The sample features 180,000 or so clones, with about 0.8% in its top ten. The sample consisted of PBMCs. Receptors originate from a woman between 18 and 29 years old in good health and CMV-seropositive.

This chain connects TRBV29-1 to TRBJ1-2, with D possibly being TRBD1 (5 bases). Germline CDR1 SQVTM, CDR2 ANQGSEA. V lost 4 bases and J 3 bases, leaving 9 bases between the germline ends. The CDR3 totals 12 residues. CDR3 DNA: TGCAGCGTTGTCGGGGACTACTATGGCTACACCTTC. Residues: CSVVGDYYGYTF.

The rearrangement joins TRBV30 to TRBJ1-1; no definite D call. The germline V gene encodes CDR1 GTSNPN and CDR2 SVGIG (reference sequence). The CDR3 sequence is 16 residues long. V lost 4 bases and J 0 bases, leaving 18 bases between the germline ends. The CDR3 sequence is CAWNPGSGELNTEAFF. The CDR3 coding sequence is TGTGCCTGGAATCCCGGATCCGGGGAATTGAACACTGAAGCTTTCTTT. Variable domain in full (rest from reference TRBV30 and TRBJ1-1): SQTIHQWPATLVQPVGSPLSLECTVEGTSNPNLYWYRQAAGRGLQLLFYSVGIGQISSEVPQNLSASRPQDRQFILSSKKLLLSDSGFYLCAWNPGSGELNTEAFFGQGTRLTVV.

The chain uses TRBV27 and TRBJ1-2; D uncertain. CDR1 is MNHEY, CDR2 SMNVEV, per germline (reference sequence). The CDR3 is 13 amino acids. Trimming removed 2 bases from V and 6 bases from J, with 10 bases in between. Here the CDR3 reads CASSLAGFNGYTF. In DNA, the CDR3 is TGTGCCAGCAGTTTAGCCGGGTTTAATGGCTACACCTTC.

The V and J genes are TRBV9 and TRBJ2-7; TRBD2 matches 7 bases. V dropped 0 bases and J dropped 3; count of bases not matched to a gene: 6. Germline loops: CDR1 SGDLS, CDR2 YYNGEE. The CDR3 is 15 residues long. This CDR3 reads CASSVGLADVYEQYF. CDR3 DNA: TGTGCCAGCAGCGTAGGGCTAGCGGACGTCTACGAGCAGTACTTC. Variable domain in full (rest from reference TRBV9 and TRBJ2-7): DSGVTQTPKHLITATGQRVTLRCSPRSGDLSVYWYQQSLDQGLQFLIQYYNGEERAKGNILERFSAQQFPDLHSELNLSSLELGDSALYFCASSVGLADVYEQYFGPGTRLTVT.

The chain recombines TRBV5-4 with TRBJ1-1; D remains ambiguous. The CDR3 is 14 residues long. V was shortened by 5 bases and J by 2 bases, with 13 bases between the two germline ends. The V gene's germline CDR1 is SGHNT and CDR2 YYREEE (reference sequence). The CDR3 reads CASRDRQVNTEAFF. The CDR3 nucleotides read TGTGCCAGCAGGGATCGACAAGTAAACACTGAAGCTTTCTTT.

CDR3 sequence: CASSSDWDNEQFF. Written as DNA, the CDR3 is TGTGCCAGCAGTTCCGACTGGGACAATGAGCAGTTCTTC. The chain is built from TRBV6-5 and TRBJ2-1, with D uncertain. Germline V gene sequence: CDR1 MNHEY, CDR2 SVGAGI. This CDR3 comprises 13 residues. The V end lost 4 bases, the J end lost 5 bases, and 9 bases lay between the germline ends.

The V gene is TRBV5-1, the J gene TRBJ1-1; 10 bases are shared with TRBD1. With 2 bases clipped from V and 0 bases from J, the junction kept 4 bases outside the gene matches. This CDR3 spans 16 amino acids. Germline lookup yields CDR1 SGHRS and CDR2 YFSETQ. The CDR3 DNA follows: TGCGCCAGCAGCTTAGGGACAGGGGCCATGAACACTGAAGCTTTCTTT. Protein sequence: CASSLGTGAMNTEAFF.